This T cell receptor (beta chain) appears in the sequencing data of a study of cytomegalovirus exposure and HLA in healthy donors. Regarding the study as a whole: Testing in vitro showed a few CMV-associated chains specific for CMV antigens. When analyzed later, the rates of TCR association showed variation by HLA locus, with DRB1 the most and HLA-C the fewest.

Germline loops: CDR1 SGHTA, CDR2 FQGNSA. The CDR3 consists of 14 residues. J lost 5 bases, V lost 6 bases, and 4 bases had no gene match. The PCR ran on 60 Vbeta and 13 Jbeta primers. TCRdb keeps only in-frame clones here, not all; method: immunoSEQ multiplex PCR. The sample holds more than 110,000 clones, just under 85% seen once. On this clone: Its antigen is still unknown.

Input material: PBMCs. The chain recombines TRBV7-2 with TRBJ1-4; the match to TRBD1 covers 9 bases. The source is a man in his forties in good health and CMV-seropositive. CDR3 region: CASSVGQGNEKLFF. For the CDR3, the DNA is TGTGCCAGCAGTGTGGGACAGGGAAATGAAAAACTGTTTTTT. Filled out from reference TRBV7-2 and TRBJ1-4, the complete variable domain reads GAGVSQSPSNKVTEKGKDVELRCDPISGHTALYWYRQSLGQGLEFLIYFQGNSAPDKSGLPSDRFSAERTGGSVSTLTIQRTQQEDSAVYLCASSVGQGNEKLFFGSGTQLSVL.